This T cell receptor beta chain was found in a study of shared clonotypes between healthy human individuals. Comment on this clone: The same CDR3 arises from other DNA sequences in this sample as well.

Assay used: immunoSEQ multiplex PCR; TCRdb lists only in-frame clones, some missing. In the table there are 2 million to 2.5 million clones, less than 95% of which are singletons. CDR3 length equals 13 residues. Germline values: CDR1 ENHRY, CDR2 SYGVKD. The V gene lost 3 bases and the J gene lost 2 bases, with 7 bases spanning the gap. The sample taken for sequencing was naive CD4+ T cells from PBMCs. Subset of the sample: CD45RA+ positively selected. This sequence joins TRBV10-3 and TRBJ1-1, with D uncertain. The origin of this receptor is a man between 18 and 35 years old in good health. Some clones in this sample may be carry-over from other donors' samples. CDR3 DNA: TGTGCCATCAGTGACCGTAGAAACACTGAAGCTTTCTTT. Amino acids: CAISDRRNTEAFF.